The rows below give T cell receptor beta chains drawn from one sample of a study of spatial heterogeneity in lung cancer. TCRdb used MiXCR to reprocess the 5' RACE reads, holding one entry per CDR3 protein. Of 110,000 or so distinct CDR3 sequences listed, approximately 10% are singletons. Sequenced here: PBMCs, sampled at follow-up. The receptors derive from a female donor with early-stage non-small cell lung cancer. Each CDR3 is given with its conserved first and last residue. Each record gives: J gene, V gene, clone size, D gene, CDR3 protein, CDR3 DNA. D genes are given only for firm matches. The listing skips clone size in some rows; elsewhere it reads once, few, many or a size class.

TRBJ2-1 | TRBV29-1 | many | TRBD2 | CSVEPGGRREQFF | TGCAGCGTTGAACCGGGAGGGCGGAGGGAGCAGTTCTTC
TRBJ2-7 | TRBV18 | many | TRBD1 | CASSRFPQGPPYEQYF | TGTGCCAGCTCACGATTCCCACAGGGGCCCCCATACGAGCAGTACTTC
TRBJ2-2 | TRBV20-1 | many | - | CSARPPRRTDGELFF | TGCAGTGCTAGACCGCCCCGCAGGACGGACGGGGAGCTGTTTTTT
TRBJ2-1 | TRBV6-2/TRBV6-3 | - | TRBD2 | CASSYSSGLAGRGPFF | TGTGCCAGCAGTTACTCTTCGGGACTAGCGGGACGCGGGCCGTTCTTC
TRBJ2-3 | TRBV20-1 | few | TRBD1 | CSARDLGQGTDTQYF | TGCAGTGCTAGAGATTTGGGACAGGGAACAGATACGCAGTATTTT
TRBJ2-5 | TRBV7-9 | - | - | CASSLGGPVETQYF | TGTGCCAGCAGCTTAGGAGGGCCGGTAGAGACCCAGTACTTC
TRBJ2-1 | TRBV7-7 | - | TRBD2 | CASSLAGTPHNEQFF | TGTGCTAGCAGCTTAGCGGGGACCCCCCACAATGAGCAGTTCTTC
TRBJ2-3 | TRBV30 | many | - | CAWSFSADTQYF | TGTGCCTGGAGTTTCTCGGCAGATACGCAGTATTTT
TRBJ2-7 | TRBV6-6 | few | TRBD1 | CASSYSKGQGAYEQYF | TGTGCCAGCAGTTACTCGAAGGGACAGGGGGCCTACGAGCAGTACTTC
TRBJ2-2 | TRBV7-9 | - | - | CASSPRTATNRGELFF | TGTGCCAGCAGCCCCCGGACAGCTACAAATCGCGGGGAGCTGTTTTTT
TRBJ2-3 | TRBV12-3/TRBV12-4 | few | - | CASSLDLRGKDTQYF | TGTGCCAGCAGTTTAGACCTCCGCGGCAAGGATACGCAGTATTTT
TRBJ2-3 | TRBV7-9 | many | - | CASSLRRGYSTDTQYF | TGTGCCAGCAGCTTACGAAGGGGGTATAGCACAGATACGCAGTATTTT
TRBJ2-7 | TRBV28 | few | - | CASSPLVRAISYEQYF | TGTGCCAGCAGTCCCCTCGTCAGGGCCATCTCCTACGAGCAGTACTTC
TRBJ2-1 | TRBV9 | - | - | CASGTIYNEQFF | TGTGCCAGCGGGACCATCTACAATGAGCAGTTCTTC
TRBJ2-1 | TRBV24-1 | - | TRBD1 | CATSDSHGTGGFNEQFF | TGTGCCACCAGTGATTCGCACGGGACAGGGGGCTTCAATGAGCAGTTCTTC
TRBJ1-6 | TRBV13 | few | - | CASSTTGTDNSPLHF | TGTGCCAGCAGCACAACCGGGACGGACAATTCACCCCTCCACTTT
TRBJ1-6 | TRBV27 | - | - | CASSLIRVNSPLHF | TGTGCCAGCAGTTTGATTCGGGTTAATTCACCCCTCCACTTT
TRBJ2-1 | TRBV29-1 | many | - | CSVPKGGGVSYNEQFF | TGCAGCGTTCCTAAGGGGGGCGGGGTCTCATACAATGAGCAGTTCTTC
TRBJ2-5 | TRBV20-1 | few | - | CSATDGLQETQYF | TGCAGTGCTACCGATGGCCTCCAAGAGACCCAGTACTTC
TRBJ2-3 | TRBV27 | few | TRBD1 | CASSEPAQGADTQYF | TGTGCCAGCAGCGAACCCGCGCAGGGGGCAGATACGCAGTATTTT
TRBJ1-2 | TRBV15 | many | - | CATSRDNGGGHGYTF | TGTGCCACCAGCAGAGATAACGGTGGCGGTCATGGCTACACCTTC
TRBJ2-3 | TRBV6-6 | few | - | CASSQPRGSDTQYF | TGTGCCAGCAGTCAACCTCGGGGGTCAGATACGCAGTATTTT
TRBJ2-1 | TRBV7-9 | - | TRBD1 | CASSSDRFGEQFF | TGTGCCAGCAGCTCGGACAGGTTCGGTGAGCAGTTCTTC
TRBJ2-7 | TRBV10-3 | few | TRBD1 | CAISDRDRSYEQYF | TGTGCCATCAGTGACCGGGACAGAAGCTACGAGCAGTACTTC
TRBJ2-1 | TRBV7-9 | - | - | CASSLVLGWRASTNEQFF | TGTGCCAGCAGCTTAGTACTTGGTTGGAGGGCTAGTACGAATGAGCAGTTCTTC
TRBJ2-7 | TRBV27 | - | - | CASSQNPGPPYEQYF | TGTGCCAGCAGTCAAAACCCGGGCCCCCCCTACGAGCAGTACTTC
TRBJ2-3 | TRBV29-1 | many | TRBD1 | CSVGQGQTDTQYF | TGCAGCGTTGGACAGGGACAGACAGATACGCAGTATTTT
TRBJ1-1 | TRBV12-3/TRBV12-4 | many | - | CASSLQGNTEAFF | TGTGCCAGCAGTTTACAGGGAAACACTGAAGCTTTCTTT
TRBJ2-1 | TRBV19 | few | - | CASTAGDYRGYNEQFF | TGTGCCAGTACCGCGGGTGACTACCGAGGGTACAATGAGCAGTTCTTC
TRBJ2-7 | TRBV10-2 | many | - | CASSQSSYEQYF | TGCGCCAGCAGCCAGAGCTCCTACGAGCAGTACTTC
TRBJ2-1 | TRBV7-9 | few | TRBD2 | CASSSLKGLAGVNEQFF | TGTGCCTCCAGCTCCCTAAAAGGACTAGCGGGAGTCAATGAGCAGTTCTTC